Described below is a single T cell receptor (beta chain) sequence and its context. Its specific antigen is unknown. Likely a read error: the CDR3 ends without its conserved phenylalanine or tryptophan. The sample originates from a study of blood T cells in healthy people across ages (dated by TCRdb to about 2015). Looking at the study overall: In model experiments, roughly one uniquely barcoded TCR beta cDNA molecule per two T cells was captured by template switching. To track age-related changes in TCR beta repertoire diversity, the study relied on deep sequencing normalized with unique cDNA molecular identifiers. The donors were split into four age groups: young (average about 16 years), middle-aged (39), aged (62) and long-lived (under 85). For two donors (one aged 18 to 30 and one aged 80 or older), the study analyzed two additional independent replicas of 1 million unique cDNA reads from the same blood draw.

Libraries were prepared through 5' RACE. Sequencing instrument: Illumina HiSeq 2500. A second about 7 to 12 cycle PCR used a sample-barcoded 5' primer and a J-beta primer mix. Each TCR beta cDNA molecule received a unique molecular identifier from a template-switch 5' adaptor carrying 12 random nucleotides. Each sample yielded at least 2.5 million CDR3-containing paired-end reads. First-strand cDNA synthesis was performed from all RNA using the Mint cDNA synthesis kit, with priming by a TRBC-specific oligonucleotide. Following uracil-DNA glycosylase treatment, all cDNA underwent a first 18-cycle PCR with the universal primers M1SS and BC2_uni_R. For the original study's pipeline: For normalization, 1 million high-quality reads were randomly selected from each sample, with every read carrying a distinct molecular identifier. Instead of being binned into consensus sequences, reads with shared molecular identifiers were discarded. MiTCR, with a Q25 quality threshold and the strictest error-elimination algorithm, was used for CDR3 identification, clonotype clustering and error correction. A nonparametric unseen species model with Euler transformation was used to estimate a lower bound on total TCR beta diversity. TCRdb trimmed public reads at Q25 via fastp, called clones via MiXCR and kept in-frame beta chains. CDR3 protein sequences are deduplicated, and each keeps its most common genes and DNA. The V and J calls, along with clone size, are taken from TCRdb and not from the paper's own processing. Recorded for this sample are around 990,000 distinct CDR3 sequences; almost 25% of them occurred a single time. 0.75% of the sample goes to the ten largest clones.

Systemically healthy Caucasian individuals from Russia, approximately 39 in total and aged roughly 6 to 100 years, were included as donors. Each donor gave about 9.8 milliliters of peripheral blood, drawn into EDTA-treated Vacutainer tubes. PBMCs were isolated by Ficoll-Paque density-gradient centrifugation, with at least 6 million obtained per sample. Trizol reagent was used to extract total RNA from PBMCs, with at least 6 micrograms per sample. The percentages of naive CD45RAhigh/CD27high T cells were determined by flow cytometry on a PBMC aliquot from every donor. The CDR3 sequence runs 13 residues, both termini included. Just the 39-base CDR3 DNA is kept, in frame starting at base 1. CDR1 and CDR2, per the germline V gene (reference sequence), are SEHNR and FQNEAQ. The trim is 3 bases for V and 6 bases for J, with a gap of 11 bases between the germline ends. Overall results and qualifications from the work: Compared with the aged group, more naive CD4+ T cells, fewer expanded clones and increased TCR diversity were shown by the long-lived group, suggesting age selection. Observed TCR beta diversity per million T cells fell roughly linearly with age, and a significant reduction was already apparent by age about 43. Estimates of total diversity based on one million sequenced T cells were considered lower bounds and underestimates. Since profiling was done on bulk unsorted PBMCs, naive and antigen-experienced compartments could not be conclusively compared. The CMV infection status of donors was not known, potentially confounding age-related changes in expanded clonotypes. There was a strong correlation between observed TCR beta diversity and the percentage of naive T cells measured by flow cytometry.

These data were likewise used in another study, on T cells of mothers and their children. As the second study states: The donors were nine systemically healthy Caucasian individuals, made up of three mothers and their six children. cDNA synthesis used all of the extracted RNA, with around 1.5 ug of RNA in each 15 ul reaction. In the second PCR, sample barcodes and 2-4 random nucleotides were introduced via the M1S primer. Over 9.5 million TCR beta CDR3 reads were obtained for each mother, and approximately 3.2 million reads were obtained for each child. In both related and unrelated pairs, thymic selection shapes the output of TCR recombination in a similar way, with inherited differences having only a minor effect. Related mother-child pairs always showed normalized repertoire overlap that was slightly higher than in unrelated mother-child pairs, though the difference was never significant. No persistent microchimeric T cell clones were found, with a detection sensitivity of approximately 100 clones per million clonotypes. To look for features that set related mother-child pairs apart from unrelated individuals, the researchers ran deep NGS to compare the TCR beta repertoires of mothers and children. On average, the children were about 10 +/- 4 years old, while the mothers were about 37 +/- 4 years old. Libraries were sequenced on Illumina HiSeq 2000 with 100+100 nt paired-end reads after adapter ligation with NEBNext reagents. To prevent cross-contamination, the mother and child libraries were prepared one month apart and sequenced in separate runs. For each donor, somewhere between about 500,000 and 2,300,000 distinct TCR beta clonotypes were identified. Naive TCR beta clonotypes were estimated from low-frequency clonotypes matched to each donor's FACS-determined naive share, without sorting.

The rearrangement combines TRBV7-9 with TRBJ1-1; a tentative D match to TRBD1 spans 5 bases. Sequencing was performed on blood. This TCR was sampled from a girl under 10 years old in good health. The base sequence is TGTGCCAGCAGCTTGGGGGTAGGCGCTGAAGCTTTCCTT. This yields the protein CASSLGVGAEAFL.